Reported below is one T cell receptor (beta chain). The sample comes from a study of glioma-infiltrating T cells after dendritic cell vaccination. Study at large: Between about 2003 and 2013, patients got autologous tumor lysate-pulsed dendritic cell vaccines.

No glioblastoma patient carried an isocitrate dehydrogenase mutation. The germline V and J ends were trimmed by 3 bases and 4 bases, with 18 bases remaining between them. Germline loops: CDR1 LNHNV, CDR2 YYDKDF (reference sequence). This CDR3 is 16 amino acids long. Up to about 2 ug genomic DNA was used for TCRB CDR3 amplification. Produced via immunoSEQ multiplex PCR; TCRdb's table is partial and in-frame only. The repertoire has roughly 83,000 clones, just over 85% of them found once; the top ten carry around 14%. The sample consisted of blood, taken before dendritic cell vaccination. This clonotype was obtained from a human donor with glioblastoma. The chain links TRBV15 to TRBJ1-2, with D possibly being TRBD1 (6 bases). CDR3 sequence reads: CATSSEYRELVYGYTF. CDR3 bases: TGTGCCACCAGCAGTGAATACAGGGAGTTAGTCTATGGCTACACCTTC.